This T cell receptor beta chain was profiled in a study of cytomegalovirus exposure and HLA in healthy donors. Germline V gene lookup returns CDR1 KGHSH and CDR2 LQKENI. The CDR3 spans 17 residues. With 3 bases clipped from V and 3 bases from J, the junction kept 5 bases outside the gene matches. PCR primers comprised 60 Vbeta and 13 Jbeta primers. Clones were read by immunoSEQ multiplex PCR, and TCRdb kept only the in-frame ones, dropping some. The sample lists approximately 140,000 clones, 60% to 80% occurring once. The receptor comes from a middle-aged woman in good health and CMV-seropositive. Sequenced: PBMCs. This chain joins TRBV18 and TRBJ2-3; 14 nucleotides match TRBD2. The CDR3 DNA follows: TGTGCCAGCTCACCGGGACTAGCGGGGGTTTCGACAGATACGCAGTATTTT. It translates to CASSPGLAGVSTDTQYF. The complete variable domain, with remaining parts taken from reference TRBV18 and TRBJ2-3, reads NAGVMQNPRHLVRRRGQEARLRCSPMKGHSHVYWYRQLPEEGLKFMVYLQKENIIDESGMPKERFSAEFPKEGPSILRIQQVVRGDSAAYFCASSPGLAGVSTDTQYFGPGTRLTVL.